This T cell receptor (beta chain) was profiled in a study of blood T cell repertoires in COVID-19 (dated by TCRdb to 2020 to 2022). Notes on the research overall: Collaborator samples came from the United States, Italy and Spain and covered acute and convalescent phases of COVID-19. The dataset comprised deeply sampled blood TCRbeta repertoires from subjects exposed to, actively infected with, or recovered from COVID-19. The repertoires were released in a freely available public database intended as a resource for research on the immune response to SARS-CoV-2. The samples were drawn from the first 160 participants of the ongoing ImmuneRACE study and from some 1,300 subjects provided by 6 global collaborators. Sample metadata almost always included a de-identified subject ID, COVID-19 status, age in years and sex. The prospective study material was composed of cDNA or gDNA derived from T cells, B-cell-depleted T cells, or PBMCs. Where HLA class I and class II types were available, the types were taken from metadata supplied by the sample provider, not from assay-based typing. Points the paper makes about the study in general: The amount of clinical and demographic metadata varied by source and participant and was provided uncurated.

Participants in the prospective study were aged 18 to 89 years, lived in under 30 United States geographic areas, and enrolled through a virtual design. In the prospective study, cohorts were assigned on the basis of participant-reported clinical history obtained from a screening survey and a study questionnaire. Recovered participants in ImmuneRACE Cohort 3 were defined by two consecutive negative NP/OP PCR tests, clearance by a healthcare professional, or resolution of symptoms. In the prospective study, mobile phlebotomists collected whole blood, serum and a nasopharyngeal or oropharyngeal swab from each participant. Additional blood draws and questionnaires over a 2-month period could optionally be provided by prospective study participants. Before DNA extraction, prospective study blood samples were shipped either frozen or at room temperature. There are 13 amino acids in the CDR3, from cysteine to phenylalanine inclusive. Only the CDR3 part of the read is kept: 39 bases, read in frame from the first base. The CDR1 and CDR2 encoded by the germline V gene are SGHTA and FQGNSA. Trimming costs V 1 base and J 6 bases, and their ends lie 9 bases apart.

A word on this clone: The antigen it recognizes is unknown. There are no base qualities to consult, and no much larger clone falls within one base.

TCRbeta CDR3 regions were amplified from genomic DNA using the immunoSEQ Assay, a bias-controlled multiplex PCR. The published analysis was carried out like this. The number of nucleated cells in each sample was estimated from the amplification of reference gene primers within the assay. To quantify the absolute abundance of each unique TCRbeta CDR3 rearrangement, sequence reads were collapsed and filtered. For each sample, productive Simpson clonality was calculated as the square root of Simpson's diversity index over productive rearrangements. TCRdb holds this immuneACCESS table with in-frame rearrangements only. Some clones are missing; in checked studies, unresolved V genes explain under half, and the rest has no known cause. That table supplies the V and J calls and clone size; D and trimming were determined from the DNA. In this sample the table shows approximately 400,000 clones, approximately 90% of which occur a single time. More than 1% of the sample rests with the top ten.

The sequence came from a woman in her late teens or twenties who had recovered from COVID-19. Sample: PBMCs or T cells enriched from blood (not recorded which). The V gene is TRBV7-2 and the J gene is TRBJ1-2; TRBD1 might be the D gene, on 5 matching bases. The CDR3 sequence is CASSLVGEDGYTF. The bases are TGTGCCAGCAGCTTAGTGGGGGAGGATGGCTACACCTTC.